The next 24 T cell receptor beta chains were all read from a single sample in a study of CD4 T cells in relation to SARS-CoV-2 and coronaviruses. Before the COVID-19 pandemic, during about 2010-2019, CD4+ T cells were taken from unexposed donors. Assay: immunoSEQ multiplex PCR; the TCRdb copy retains only in-frame clones and omits some. The profile shows under 90,000 clones, 90% to 95% of them singletons. Sequenced sample: naive CD4+ T cells from PBMCs. The subset: naive CD4+ T cells isolated by negative enrichment. These receptors all stem from a human donor in good health.

The chain combines TRBV7-3 with TRBJ1-6; the D is unclear. Per germline, CDR1 SGHTA and CDR2 FQGTGA. The V end was cut by 2 bases, the J end by 2 bases, with 13 bases between. The CDR3 length is 17 residues. CDR3 DNA sequence: TGTGCCAGCAGCTTATTAGGTGGGAAGCCCTATAATTCACCCCTCCACTTT. Its translation is CASSLLGGKPYNSPLHF.

This chain joins TRBV12-3 or TRBV12-4 and TRBJ1-6, with D unclear. The CDR3 extends over 13 amino acids. Deletions cut 3 bases from V and 3 bases from J, with 3 bases between. CDR3 nucleotides: TGTGCCAGCAGTTTGAGCTATAATTCACCCCTCCACTTT. Protein: CASSLSYNSPLHF.

The chain is built from TRBV9 and TRBJ2-1; TRBD2 aligns across 11 bases. The germline gives CDR1 SGDLS, CDR2 YYNGEE. After removal of 0 bases from V and 4 bases from J, the junction contained 3 bases not matched to a gene. The CDR3 covers 16 residues. The DNA for the CDR3 is TGTGCCAGCAGCGTAGTCGGGACTAGCGGTTACAATGAGCAGTTCTTC. This gives the protein CASSVVGTSGYNEQFF.

The rearrangement joins TRBV19 to TRBJ1-4; TRBD1 aligns across 9 bases. The CDR3 consists of 14 residues. Germline V CDR1 and CDR2: LNHDA, SQIVND (reference sequence). V lost 6 bases and J lost 5; bases outside the gene matches: 4. DNA of the CDR3: TGTGCCAGTAGCACCGGGACAGGGAATGAAAAACTGTTTTTT. It codes for CASSTGTGNEKLFF.

The chain joins TRBV12-5 to TRBJ2-2, with 7 bases lining up with TRBD1. This CDR3 has 17 residues. V was clipped by 4 bases and J by 1 base; unmatched bases: 9. The germline V gene encodes CDR1 LGHNT and CDR2 FRNRAP. CDR3 sequence reads: CASGSSTGTENTGELFF. CDR3 coding DNA: TGTGCTAGTGGTTCTTCTACCGGGACAGAGAACACCGGGGAGCTGTTTTTT.

The rearrangement joins TRBV9 to TRBJ2-1; TRBD2 agrees at 8 bases. The trim removed 4 bases at V and 7 bases at J, leaving 10 bases unmatched. The CDR3 sequence is 15 residues long. The germline V gene encodes CDR1 SGDLS and CDR2 YYNGEE. DNA of the CDR3: TGTGCCAGCAGCTTAGCGGGGCCCTATTGGAATGAGCAGTTCTTC. This sequence encodes CASSLAGPYWNEQFF.

V and J are TRBV18 and TRBJ2-3; maybe TRBD2 (5 bases). V shed 3 bases and J shed 0 bases, with 16 bases lying between them. Germline V gene sequence: CDR1 KGHSH, CDR2 LQKENI. The CDR3 extends over 17 amino acids. The CDR3 loop reads CASSPRSGLRSTDTQYF. The CDR3 DNA is TGTGCCAGCTCACCTAGATCTGGACTCCGTAGCACAGATACGCAGTATTTT.

V and J are TRBV14 and TRBJ1-2; D is uncertain. CDR1 and CDR2 from the germline V gene are SGHDN and FVKESK. The length of the CDR3 is 13 residues. V was cut by 0 bases and J by 4 bases, with 6 bases left in between. The CDR3 protein is CASSQEEFYGYTF. In DNA form, the CDR3 reads TGTGCCAGCAGCCAAGAGGAGTTCTATGGCTACACCTTC.

This chain uses TRBV5-1 with TRBJ2-5; D possibly matches TRBD1 or TRBD2 (6 bases each). Per germline, CDR1 SGHRS and CDR2 YFSETQ. The CDR3 has 14 residues. Trimming removed 1 base at V and 0 bases at J, with 7 bases between. CDR3 DNA: TGCGCCAGCAGCTTGAGGGGGGACCAAGAGACCCAGTACTTC. Translation: CASSLRGDQETQYF. The full variable domain, completed using reference TRBV5-1 and TRBJ2-5, is KAGVTQTPRYLIKTRGQQVTLSCSPISGHRSVSWYQQTPGQGLQFLFEYFSETQRNKGNFPGRFSGRQFSNSRSEMNVSTLELGDSALYLCASSLRGDQETQYFGPGTRLLVL.

This chain uses TRBV11-3 with TRBJ2-1; D possibly corresponds to TRBD1 (6 bases). The CDR3 totals 12 residues. The germline V gene encodes CDR1 SGHNT and CDR2 YENEEA. Trimming took 8 bases from V and 9 from J, leaving 14 bases between them. CDR3 amino acids: CASSYRATEQFF. The CDR3 bases are TGTGCCAGCTCCTACAGGGCTACTGAGCAGTTCTTC.

This clone is a singleton in its sample. The CDR3 is CASSPTGDRGLFPLHF. In DNA, the CDR3 is TGTGCCAGCAGCCCGACTGGGGACAGGGGGTTGTTTCCCCTCCACTTT. The rearrangement links TRBV5-5 to TRBJ1-6, with 11 bases identical to TRBD1. CDR3 length: 16 residues. Per germline, CDR1 SGHKS and CDR2 YYEKEE (reference sequence). V was clipped by 4 bases and J by 13 bases; unmatched bases: 13. Full variable domain (remainder filled in from reference TRBV5-5 and TRBJ1-6): DAGVTQSPTHLIKTRGQQVTLRCSPISGHKSVSWYQQVLGQGPQFIFQYYEKEERGRGNFPDRFSARQFPNYSSELNVNALLLGDSALYLCASSPTGDRGLFPLHFGNGTRLTVT.

This chain links TRBV5-1 with TRBJ1-4; 12 nucleotides align to TRBD1. J lost 6 bases, V lost 0 bases, and 3 bases had no gene match. This CDR3 contains 16 residues. CDR1 and CDR2 from the germline V gene are SGHRS and YFSETQ. The CDR3 DNA follows: TGCGCCAGCAGCTTGGAGGGGACAGGGGGCTATGAAAAACTGTTTTTT. This codes for CASSLEGTGGYEKLFF.

The chain combines TRBV24-1 with TRBJ2-3; TRBD1 matches at 8 bases. V shed 4 bases, J shed 4 bases, and the junction held 3 bases outside the gene matches. Germline V gene lookup returns CDR1 KGHDR and CDR2 SFDVKD. This CDR3 has 14 residues. DNA for the CDR3: TGTGCCACCAGTGACCCACAGGGGGCAGATACGCAGTATTTT. Protein product: CATSDPQGADTQYF.

The gene calls are TRBV5-4 and TRBJ2-7; 7 bases line up with TRBD2. The CDR3 length is 15 residues. Per the germline V gene, CDR1 is SGHNT and CDR2 is YYREEE (reference sequence). V gave up 3 bases and J gave up 3 bases; unmatched junction bases: 9. CDR3 DNA: TGTGCCAGCAGCTCCCCGACCCGGGGGGACTACGAGCAGTACTTC. It yields the protein CASSSPTRGDYEQYF.

CDR3 residues: CASSLSGHGYTF. The CDR3 DNA reads TGTGCCAGCAGTTTAAGCGGACATGGCTACACCTTC. The V gene is TRBV28, the J gene TRBJ1-2; no clear D. Germline CDR1 and CDR2: MDHEN and SYDVKM. The V end was cut by 2 bases, the J end by 6 bases, with 7 bases between. The CDR3 has 12 amino acids.

V gene TRBV4-2 combines with J gene TRBJ1-1; D is unclear. Germline assignment: CDR1 LGHNA and CDR2 YNFKEQ. The CDR3 spans 15 residues. The ends were cut back, 0 bases at V and 3 bases at J, with 11 bases in the middle. The CDR3 is CASSQDQGGYTEAFF. The CDR3 DNA reads as TGTGCCAGCAGCCAAGATCAAGGAGGGTACACTGAAGCTTTCTTT.

This clone was seen just once. The CDR3 spells CASSRIGQGLEAFF. As DNA, the CDR3 is TGTGCCAGCAGCAGAATAGGACAGGGGCTTGAAGCTTTCTTT. The genes are TRBV6-5 and TRBJ1-1; 9 bases align to TRBD1. Germline-derived CDR1 and CDR2 are MNHEY and SVGAGI. This CDR3 region has 14 residues. Trimming took 6 bases from V and 7 from J; bases not matched to a gene: 9.

The chain links TRBV20-1 to TRBJ2-1, with TRBD2 matching 12 bases. The CDR3 consists of 18 residues. Trimming removed 3 bases from V and 8 bases from J; junction bases left unmatched: 17. The germline V gene has CDR1 DFQATT and CDR2 SNEGSKA (reference sequence). For the CDR3, the DNA is TGCAGTGCTAGTGTCCCCGGACTAGCGGGGAGGGCCAGACATGAGCAGTTCTTC. Protein product: CSASVPGLAGRARHEQFF.

The V call is TRBV29-1, the J call TRBJ2-1; TRBD1 is a possible D gene (6 bases). The CDR3 is 12 residues long. The V end lost 5 bases, the J end lost 3 bases, and 8 bases lay between the germline ends. Germline lookup yields CDR1 SQVTM and CDR2 ANQGSEA. CDR3 DNA sequence: TGCAGCGTTCGGACAGACTACAATGAGCAGTTCTTC. Translated, it gives CSVRTDYNEQFF.

The gene calls are TRBV18 and TRBJ2-3; 8 positions match TRBD2. This CDR3 has 17 amino acids. Germline V lookup: CDR1 KGHSH, CDR2 LQKENI. V dropped 0 bases and J dropped 6; count of bases not matched to a gene: 11. CDR3: CASSPPLPAGDGDTQYF. CDR3 sequence (DNA): TGTGCCAGCTCACCACCGTTACCAGCGGGAGATGGCGATACGCAGTATTTT.

The chain is built from TRBV7-9 and TRBJ2-3; 10 nucleotides agree with TRBD2. V shed 10 bases and J 0 bases; nucleotides not matched to a gene: 7. Looked up from germline, CDR1 is SEHNR and CDR2 is FQNEAQ (reference sequence). The CDR3 sequence is 15 residues long. The chain's CDR3 is CATRRAGGSTDTQYF. For the CDR3, the DNA is TGTGCCACGCGGCGAGCGGGGGGGAGCACAGATACGCAGTATTTT.

The CDR3 loop is CASSSRGGAGYEQYF. CDR3 bases: TGTGCCAGCAGCTCTAGGGGAGGGGCAGGGTACGAGCAGTACTTC. The chain uses TRBV7-3 and TRBJ2-7, with 7 bases matching TRBD2. This CDR3 contains 15 residues. J gave up 4 bases and V 4 bases, and 10 bases lay outside the gene matches. Germline CDR1 and CDR2: SGHTA and FQGTGA.

V gene TRBV29-1 combines with J gene TRBJ1-1; D unclear. The V end lost 1 base, the J end lost 0 bases, and 6 bases lay between the germline ends. CDR3 length: 13 amino acids. Germline loops: CDR1 SQVTM, CDR2 ANQGSEA. The DNA of the CDR3 is TGCAGCGTTGAAGTTGAGTTGAACACTGAAGCTTTCTTT. Translating it yields CSVEVELNTEAFF. The variable domain in full, with the rest retrieved from reference TRBV29-1 and TRBJ1-1, is SAVISQKPSRDICQRGTSLTIQCQVDSQVTMMFWYRQQPGQSLTLIATANQGSEATYESGFVIDKFPISRPNLTFSTLTVSNMSPEDSSIYLCSVEVELNTEAFFGQGTRLTVV.

The chain uses TRBV28 and TRBJ2-3; no clear D. The length of the CDR3 is 11 residues. Germline loops: CDR1 MDHEN, CDR2 SYDVKM. Trimming stripped 7 bases from V and 4 bases from J, with 6 bases between. The CDR3 DNA sequence: TGTGCCAGCATAGGCGCAGATACGCAGTATTTT. It yields the protein CASIGADTQYF.